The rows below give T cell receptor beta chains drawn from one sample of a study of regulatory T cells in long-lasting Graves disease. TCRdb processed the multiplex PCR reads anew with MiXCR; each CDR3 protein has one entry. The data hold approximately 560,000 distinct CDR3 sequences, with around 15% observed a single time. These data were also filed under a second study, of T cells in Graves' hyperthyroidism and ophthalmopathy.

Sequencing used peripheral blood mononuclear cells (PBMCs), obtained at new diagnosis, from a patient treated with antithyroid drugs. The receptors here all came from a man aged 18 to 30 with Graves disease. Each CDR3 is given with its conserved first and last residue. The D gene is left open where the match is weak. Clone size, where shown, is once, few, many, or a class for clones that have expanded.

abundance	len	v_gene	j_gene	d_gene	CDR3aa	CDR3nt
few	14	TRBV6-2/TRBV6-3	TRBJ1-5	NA	CASSKVGINQPQHF	TGTGCCAGCAGTAAAGTAGGGATTAATCAGCCCCAGCATTTT
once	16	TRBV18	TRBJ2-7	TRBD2	CASSQVSGGPGYEQYF	TGTGCCAGCTCTCAAGTATCGGGAGGGCCAGGGTACGAGCAGTACTTC
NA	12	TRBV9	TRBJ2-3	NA	CASSVERDTQYF	TGTGCCAGCAGCGTAGAGAGGGATACGCAGTATTTT
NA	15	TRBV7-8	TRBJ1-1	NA	CASSLGGSGYNEAFF	TGTGCCAGCAGCTTAGGAGGTAGCGGCTACAATGAAGCTTTCTTT
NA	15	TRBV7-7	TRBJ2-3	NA	CASSLVQGTPDTQYF	TGTGCTAGCAGCCTGGTCCAGGGGACCCCAGATACGCAGTATTTT
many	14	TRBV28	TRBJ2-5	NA	CASSHPVVQETQYF	TGTGCCAGCAGTCATCCGGTGGTCCAAGAGACCCAGTACTTC
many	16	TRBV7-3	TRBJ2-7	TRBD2	CASSSGIAGGLDEQYF	TGTGCCAGCAGCTCAGGAATAGCGGGAGGGCTGGACGAGCAGTACTTC
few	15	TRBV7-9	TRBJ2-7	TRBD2	CASSLALAGGNEQYF	TGTGCCAGCAGCTTAGCGCTAGCGGGAGGCAACGAGCAGTACTTC
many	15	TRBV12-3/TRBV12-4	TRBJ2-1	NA	CASSLMAGSYNEQFF	TGTGCCAGCAGTTTAATGGCAGGCTCCTACAATGAGCAGTTCTTC
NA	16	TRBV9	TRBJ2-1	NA	CASSVRLVSAYNEQFF	TGTGCCAGCAGCGTCCGACTAGTCAGTGCCTACAATGAGCAGTTCTTC
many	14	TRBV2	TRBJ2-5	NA	CASSEELLRGTQYF	TGTGCCAGCAGTGAAGAACTCCTGAGAGGGACCCAGTACTTC
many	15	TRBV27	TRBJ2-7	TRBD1	CASSLQGTEYYEQYF	TGTGCCAGCAGTTTACAAGGGACAGAGTACTACGAGCAGTACTTC
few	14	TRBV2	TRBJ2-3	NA	CASGNRDQRDTQYF	TGTGCCAGCGGGAACCGGGACCAGAGAGATACGCAGTATTTT
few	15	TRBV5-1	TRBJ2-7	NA	CASSDRQGAAGEQYF	TGCGCCAGCAGCGACCGACAAGGCGCCGCGGGGGAGCAGTACTTC
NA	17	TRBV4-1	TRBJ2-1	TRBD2	CASSQGFSGSSYNEQFF	TGCGCCAGCAGCCAAGGGTTTAGCGGGAGCTCCTACAATGAGCAGTTCTTC
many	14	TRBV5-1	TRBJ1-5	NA	CASSLAGGGQPQHF	TGTGCCAGCAGTTTAGCGGGGGGGGGACAGCCCCAGCATTTT
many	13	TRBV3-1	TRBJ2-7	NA	CASSQGRAHEQYF	TGTGCCAGCAGCCAAGGGAGAGCCCACGAGCAGTACTTC
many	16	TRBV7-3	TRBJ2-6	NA	CASSFRDNSGANVLTF	TGTGCCAGCAGCTTCCGGGACAACTCTGGGGCCAACGTCCTGACTTTC
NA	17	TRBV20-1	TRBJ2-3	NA	CSARGRLVGYLTDTQYF	TGCAGTGCTAGGGGCAGGCTTGTGGGGTATCTAACAGATACGCAGTATTTT
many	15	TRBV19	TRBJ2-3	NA	CASSEEAFRTDTQYF	TGTGCCAGTAGCGAGGAGGCTTTTCGCACAGATACGCAGTATTTT
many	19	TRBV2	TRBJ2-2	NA	CASGTFGRDGRPNTGELFF	TGTGCCAGCGGGACTTTTGGCCGGGACGGAAGACCGAACACCGGGGAGCTGTTTTTT
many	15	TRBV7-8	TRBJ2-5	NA	CASSRMGGARKTQYF	TGTGCCAGCAGTAGGATGGGGGGGGCGCGGAAGACCCAGTACTTC
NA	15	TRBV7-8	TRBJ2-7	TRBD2	CASSLGLATSYEQYF	TGTGCCAGCAGCTTAGGACTAGCGACCTCCTACGAGCAGTACTTC
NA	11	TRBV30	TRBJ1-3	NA	CTCKSGNTIYF	TGTACCTGTAAATCCGGAAACACCATATATTTT
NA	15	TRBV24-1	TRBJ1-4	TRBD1	CATSDPTGAGEKLFF	TGTGCCACCAGTGACCCCACAGGGGCGGGCGAAAAACTGTTTTTT
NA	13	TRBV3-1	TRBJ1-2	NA	CASSPRASYGYTF	TGTGCCAGCAGCCCGAGAGCCTCCTATGGCTACACCTTC
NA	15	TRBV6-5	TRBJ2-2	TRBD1	CASSLKTGGTGELFF	TGTGCCAGCAGTTTAAAGACAGGGGGGACCGGGGAGCTGTTTTTT
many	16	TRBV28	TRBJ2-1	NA	CASSLYRQASYNEQFF	TGTGCCAGCAGTTTATACAGGCAGGCCTCCTACAATGAGCAGTTCTTC